This T cell receptor beta chain came from a study of blood T cell repertoires in COVID-19. This clone was observed a handful of times. In the study's own analysis: Quantification of nucleated cells was approximated via reference gene primer amplification. Only in-frame clones appear in the TCRdb table, and some are missing; sequencing was by immunoSEQ multiplex PCR. That table furnishes V, J and clone size, whereas the DNA furnished D and trimming. Of about 440,000 clones detected, around 90% appear once; the ten largest clones hold less than 0.75%. Recovered status applied to Cohort 3 donors who had two consecutive negative PCRs. It also applied to those with clearance or with symptom resolution. Source material: PBMCs or T cells enriched from blood (not recorded which). The source is a man younger than 35 who had recovered from COVID-19.

CDR3 region: CASSAQLSVSEAFF. For the CDR3, the DNA is TGCGCCAGCAGCGCACAGTTGTCCGTATCTGAAGCTTTCTTT. The V call is TRBV5-1, the J call TRBJ1-1, with unresolved D. V was cut by 4 bases and J by 6 bases, with 16 bases left in between. The CDR3 totals 14 residues. Germline CDR1 reads SGHRS; CDR2 reads YFSETQ.